One sample yielded the 10 T cell receptor beta chains listed below, sequenced in a study of T-cell memory formation after mild COVID-19. Each CDR3 protein gets one entry after TCRdb re-called the 5' RACE reads with MiXCR. The sample carries hundreds of thousands of distinct CDR3 sequences, approximately 29% recorded once. The specimen sequenced was PBMCs or a T cell subset sorted from them (not recorded which). The receptors stem from an adult woman who had mild COVID-19 (a few samples of this study predate the infection). Cell type and time point are not known.

This clonotype was seen a few times. The V call is TRBV30, the J call TRBJ1-2; no definite D call. V was pared by 3 bases and J by 8 bases, with 16 bases between. The CDR3 spans 13 residues. CDR1 is GTSNPN, CDR2 SVGIG, per germline (reference sequence). The CDR3 is CAWRAPGIGGYTF. The CDR3 DNA reads as TGTGCCTGGAGGGCCCCCGGGATAGGGGGCTACACCTTC.

This clonotype was detected a few times. At one end, the junction sequence differs from germline, possibly due to a read error. V is TRBV11-2 and J is TRBJ2-1, with 11 bases aligning to TRBD1. Germline assignment: CDR1 SGHAT and CDR2 FQNNGV. CDR3 length: 16 amino acids. CDR3 nucleotide sequence: TGTGCCAGCAGCCCCCGCCGGGACAGGGGGTACATTGAGCAGTTCTTC. It yields the protein CASSPRRDRGYIEQFF.

This clonotype was found a few times. The chain combines TRBV5-1 with TRBJ2-5; TRBD2 matches at 10 bases. With V trimmed by 1 base and J by 4 bases, 4 bases remained unmatched. The CDR3 covers 15 residues. The germline V gene encodes CDR1 SGHRS and CDR2 YFSETQ. Here the CDR3 DNA reads TGCGCCAGCAGCTTGTCCAGCGGGAGGGGAGAGACCCAGTACTTC. It is translated as CASSLSSGRGETQYF.

Only a few counts were recorded for this clonotype. This chain joins TRBV5-1 and TRBJ2-1; 14 nucleotides align to TRBD2. The CDR3 sequence is 16 residues long. Germline V gives CDR1 SGHRS, CDR2 YFSETQ. V shed 0 bases and J 7 bases; nucleotides not matched to a gene: 3. This CDR3 reads CASSLGLAGGENEQFF. In DNA, the CDR3 is TGCGCCAGCAGCTTGGGACTAGCGGGAGGGGAGAATGAGCAGTTCTTC. Combining the CDR3 with reference TRBV5-1 and TRBJ2-1 gives the whole variable domain KAGVTQTPRYLIKTRGQQVTLSCSPISGHRSVSWYQQTPGQGLQFLFEYFSETQRNKGNFPGRFSGRQFSNSRSEMNVSTLELGDSALYLCASSLGLAGGENEQFFGPGTRLTVL.

This clonotype came up a few times. This chain links TRBV10-3 with TRBJ2-7; either TRBD1 or TRBD2 may supply D (5 bases each). Germline CDR1 and CDR2: ENHRY and SYGVKD. Deletions cut 6 bases from V and 3 bases from J, with 12 bases between. CDR3 length: 13 amino acids. DNA for the CDR3: TGTGCCATCAGGGGGGATAGCTACTACGAGCAGTACTTC. Translating gives CAIRGDSYYEQYF.

CDR3 in DNA: TGCGCCAGCAGCCTTACCCCTACAGGGTACAATGAGCAGTTCTTC. The encoded protein is CASSLTPTGYNEQFF. V is TRBV5-1 and J is TRBJ2-1; D perhaps matches TRBD1 (6 bases). The germline CDR1 and CDR2 sequences are SGHRS and YFSETQ. V was pared by 4 bases and J by 4 bases, with 15 bases between. The CDR3 covers 15 residues.

This rearrangement joins TRBV7-2 to TRBJ2-5; D is unclear. Germline V gives CDR1 SGHTA, CDR2 FQGNSA. Trimming left V 0 bases short and J 4 bases short, with 6 bases between. The CDR3 covers 13 residues. CDR3 DNA sequence: TGTGCCAGCAGCTTAGCCCAGATAGAGACCCAGTACTTC. It yields the protein CASSLAQIETQYF.

This rearrangement joins TRBV3-1 to TRBJ1-1, with no clear D. Trimming pared 3 bases from V and 1 base from J, leaving 12 bases between. The CDR3 has 15 residues. In germline, CDR1 is LGHDT, CDR2 YNNKEL (reference sequence). The CDR3: CASSQAPTGNTEAFF. The CDR3 DNA follows: TGTGCCAGCAGCCAGGCCCCGACGGGGAACACTGAAGCTTTCTTT.

CDR3 in amino acids: CASSPQHEPSVFSYEQYF. The CDR3 DNA reads as TGCGCCAGCAGCCCCCAACATGAGCCCTCGGTTTTCTCCTACGAGCAGTACTTC. The J gene is TRBJ2-7, the V gene TRBV4-3; D remains unclear. The CDR3 is made up of 18 amino acids. The V end was cut by 4 bases, the J end by 0 bases, with 22 bases between. Germline CDR1 and CDR2: LGHNA and YSLEER.

The V gene is TRBV24-1, the J gene TRBJ2-3; 8 bases fit TRBD2. Per germline, CDR1 KGHDR and CDR2 SFDVKD. V gave up 9 bases and J gave up 4 bases; unmatched junction bases: 5. The length of the CDR3 is 13 residues. As DNA, the CDR3 is TGTGCCACCGAAAAAGCGGGAGCAGATACGCAGTATTTT. Its translation is CATEKAGADTQYF.